These 22 T cell receptor beta chains share one sample of origin, sequenced in a study of T cells in tumors after PD-1 blockade. Method: immunoSEQ multiplex PCR; TCRdb's copy keeps in-frame clones and lacks some. The sample has 45,000 to 60,000 clones; 81% are singletons. Here the sequenced sample was PBMCs, taken before anti-PD-1 treatment. The source is a human donor with basal cell carcinoma.

This clone showed up just a few times. The gene calls are TRBV6-5 and TRBJ1-5; TRBD1 matches 8 bases. The CDR3 runs 13 residues. V shed 9 bases and J 6 bases; nucleotides not matched to a gene: 7. Germline V CDR1 and CDR2: MNHEY, SVGAGI. The CDR3 DNA reads TGTGCCAGTCGACAGGGGAGTTTTCAGCCCCAGCATTTT. The encoded protein is CASRQGSFQPQHF.

This clone was recorded a few times. The chain has TRBV5-1 and TRBJ2-7, with TRBD1 matching 10 bases. The CDR3 runs 13 residues. Germline-derived CDR1 and CDR2 are SGHRS and YFSETQ. Unmatched junction bases numbered 2, after V lost 4 bases and J lost 4 bases. CDR3 loop: CASSAGQGYEQYF. CDR3 in DNA: TGCGCCAGCAGCGCGGGACAGGGGTACGAGCAGTACTTC.

The V gene is TRBV27, the J gene TRBJ1-4; 8 bases fit TRBD1. Germline trimming cut 7 bases from V and 8 bases from J; bases unmatched to any gene: 9. CDR1 is MNHEY, CDR2 SMNVEV, per germline (reference sequence). This CDR3 comprises 14 residues. The CDR3 protein is CASTGDRLGEKLFF. Here the CDR3 DNA reads TGTGCCAGCACGGGGGACAGGTTGGGGGAAAAACTGTTTTTT.

This clone showed up just once. The chain links TRBV12-3 or TRBV12-4 to TRBJ1-1; 7 nucleotides align to TRBD1. V shed 7 bases and J 4 bases; nucleotides not matched to a gene: 6. The CDR3 runs to 13 residues. The CDR3 DNA sequence: TGTGCCAGCACCTCGACAGGGACCACTGAAGCTTTCTTT. As protein: CASTSTGTTEAFF.

The genes are TRBV7-2 and TRBJ2-5; 9 nucleotides agree with TRBD2. The germline V gene has CDR1 SGHTA and CDR2 FQGNSA. The V gene end was trimmed by 1 base and the J gene end by 5 bases; junction bases not matched to a gene: 8. The CDR3 has 16 amino acids. The CDR3 protein is CASSLVRGGLWETQYF. Here the CDR3 DNA reads TGTGCCAGCAGCTTAGTGCGGGGGGGCCTTTGGGAGACCCAGTACTTC.

Remarks on this clone: Distinct nucleotide sequences in the sample also encode this CDR3. This chain uses TRBV7-2 with TRBJ2-7, with D perhaps matching TRBD2 (6 bases). This CDR3 has 15 residues. The V end lost 4 bases, the J end lost 2 bases, and 15 bases lay between the germline ends. Germline CDR1 SGHTA, CDR2 FQGNSA. The CDR3 nucleotides read TGTGCCAGCAGCTACCAACCGGGGGTAGCCTACGAGCAGTACTTC. Protein sequence: CASSYQPGVAYEQYF.

CDR3 DNA: TGTGCCAGCAGTTTCCAGCTCGGACGGACCTATGGCTACACCTTC. Encoded protein: CASSFQLGRTYGYTF. V and J are TRBV6-5 and TRBJ1-2; the D is unclear. The V and J ends lost 4 bases and 4 bases respectively, with 16 bases between them. Germline assignment: CDR1 MNHEY and CDR2 SVGAGI. This CDR3 spans 15 amino acids.

The chain couples TRBV5-6 to TRBJ1-3, with 7 bases matching TRBD1. The CDR3 extends over 16 amino acids. Germline V gene data show CDR1 as SGHDT and CDR2 as YYEEEE. J lost 0 bases, V lost 1 base, and 4 bases had no gene match. CDR3 residues: CASSLKQGYSGNTIYF. Written as DNA, the CDR3 is TGTGCCAGCAGCTTGAAACAGGGGTACTCTGGAAACACCATATATTTT. The whole variable domain, remainder taken from reference TRBV5-6 and TRBJ1-3, is DAGVTQSPTHLIKTRGQQVTLRCSPKSGHDTVSWYQQALGQGPQFIFQYYEEEERQRGNFPDRFSGHQFPNYSSELNVNALLLGDSALYLCASSLKQGYSGNTIYFGEGSWLTVV.

This chain links TRBV5-1 with TRBJ1-4; D unclear. CDR1 and CDR2 (germline): SGHRS, YFSETQ. V was clipped by 0 bases and J by 7 bases, with 10 bases between them. There are 14 residues in the CDR3. CDR3 sequence reads: CASSLDVQFEKLFF. CDR3 in DNA: TGCGCCAGCAGCTTGGACGTACAATTTGAAAAACTGTTTTTT.

The chain links TRBV6-5 to TRBJ1-5; D remains unclear. CDR1 is MNHEY and CDR2 is SVGAGI in the germline V gene. Trimming removed 6 bases from V and 7 bases from J, with 16 bases in between. The CDR3 totals 14 residues. The CDR3 DNA follows: TGTGCCAGCAGCATGCCCAGTCTGATGCAGCCCCAGCATTTT. This codes for CASSMPSLMQPQHF.

The chain combines TRBV10-2 with TRBJ2-3, with no clear D. The V gene's germline CDR1 is WSHSY and CDR2 SAAADI. Trimming removed 8 bases from V and 6 bases from J, with 9 bases in between. The CDR3 has 11 residues. CDR3 bases: TGCGCCAGCTCCCCGGCGGATACGCAGTATTTT. Protein product: CASSPADTQYF.

The chain combines TRBV30 with TRBJ1-2; the D gene is possibly TRBD1 (6 bases). Germline V CDR1 and CDR2: GTSNPN, SVGIG (reference sequence). CDR3 size: 12 residues. V dropped 1 base and J dropped 4 bases, with 7 bases sitting between them. The CDR3 region is CAWSGGLYGYTF. CDR3 in DNA: TGTGCCTGGAGTGGGGGGCTCTATGGCTACACCTTC. The full variable domain, with the rest looked up from reference TRBV30 and TRBJ1-2, is SQTIHQWPATLVQPVGSPLSLECTVEGTSNPNLYWYRQAAGRGLQLLFYSVGIGQISSEVPQNLSASRPQDRQFILSSKKLLLSDSGFYLCAWSGGLYGYTFGSGTRLTVV.

The CDR3 region is CASRSGWTSLTDTQYF. The CDR3 bases are TGTGCAAGTCGCTCTGGATGGACTAGCTTAACAGATACGCAGTATTTT. This chain connects TRBV12-2 to TRBJ2-3; the table gives TRBD2 as D, unverified against the DNA. TRBV12-2 is a recognized pseudogene. The CDR3 loop spans 16 amino acids.

The gene calls are TRBV5-1 and TRBJ1-3; 7 nucleotides match TRBD1. Germline V gene lookup returns CDR1 SGHRS and CDR2 YFSETQ. CDR3 length: 11 amino acids. V gave up 10 bases and J gave up 6 bases; unmatched junction bases: 4. CDR3 sequence reads: CARQGTNTIYF. The CDR3 coding sequence is TGCGCCCGACAGGGTACAAACACCATATATTTT.

J is TRBJ2-3 and V is TRBV14; no firm D call. Germline assignment: CDR1 SGHDN and CDR2 FVKESK. Between the trimmed V and J ends, which lost 4 bases and 0 bases, there was a span of 11 bases. CDR3 size: 15 residues. CDR3 nucleotides: TGTGCCAGCAGCCGACTCAAACTTAGCACAGATACGCAGTATTTT. This translates into CASSRLKLSTDTQYF.

This chain uses TRBV18 with TRBJ2-3, with 7 nucleotides matching TRBD2. This CDR3 spans 14 amino acids. Germline CDR1 KGHSH, CDR2 LQKENI. J lost 5 bases, V lost 3 bases, and 5 bases had no gene match. The CDR3 loop is CASSPRLARDTQYF. DNA for the CDR3: TGTGCCAGCTCACCCCGACTAGCACGAGATACGCAGTATTTT.

This clone was detected once. The J gene is TRBJ2-3, the V gene TRBV6-1; TRBD2 aligns across 12 bases. V lost 2 bases to trimming and J lost 0 bases; unmatched junction nucleotides: 3. There are 17 residues in the CDR3. Germline V lookup: CDR1 MNHNS, CDR2 SASEGT. CDR3 DNA sequence: TGTGCCAGCAGTGAACTCGGACTAGCGGGAAGCACAGATACGCAGTATTTT. It yields the protein CASSELGLAGSTDTQYF.

This chain links TRBV19 with TRBJ1-2; the D gene is possibly TRBD1 (6 bases). Trimming cost V 3 bases and J 0 bases, with 11 bases left between them. In germline, CDR1 is LNHDA, CDR2 SQIVND (reference sequence). The CDR3 runs to 15 residues. The CDR3 nucleotides are TGTGCCAGTAGTATTAGGGGGGCTTCTAACTATGGCTACACCTTC. This gives the protein CASSIRGASNYGYTF.

This clone was detected only a few times. The chain carries TRBV10-3 and TRBJ1-6; 8 nucleotides align to TRBD1. Per germline, CDR1 ENHRY and CDR2 SYGVKD. This CDR3 region has 13 residues. The CDR3 nucleotides are TGTGCAGTAGGGACAGGCCTTAATTCACCCCTCCACTTT. This sequence encodes CAVGTGLNSPLHF.

As to this clone: The sample has other DNA sequences that encode this CDR3 too. The rearrangement joins TRBV6-5 to TRBJ1-2; 9 nucleotides align to TRBD1. The length of the CDR3 is 13 residues. Per germline, CDR1 MNHEY and CDR2 SVGAGI. Losses at the gene ends were 4 bases for V and 6 bases for J; bases not matched to a gene: 3. CDR3: CASSSQGADGYTF. The CDR3 coding sequence is TGTGCCAGCAGTTCACAGGGGGCAGATGGCTACACCTTC.

This chain links TRBV28 with TRBJ1-4, with 7 bases identical to TRBD1. Germline CDR1 is MDHEN and CDR2 is SYDVKM. The V gene end was trimmed by 6 bases and the J gene end by 8 bases; junction bases not matched to a gene: 6. The CDR3 is 13 residues long. The CDR3 loop reads CASRRDSFEKLFF. CDR3 sequence (DNA): TGTGCCAGCAGGAGGGACAGCTTCGAAAAACTGTTTTTT.

The chain joins TRBV6-6 to TRBJ1-2, with D uncertain. The germline V and J ends were trimmed by 5 bases and 0 bases, with 7 bases remaining between them. The CDR3 sequence is 13 residues long. CDR1 MNHNY and CDR2 SVGAGI come from the germline V gene (reference sequence). CDR3 amino acids: CASSMDPNYGYTF. Here the CDR3 DNA reads TGTGCCAGCAGTATGGATCCTAACTATGGCTACACCTTC.